This T cell receptor (beta chain) stems from a study of CD8 T cells in ankylosing spondylitis (dated by TCRdb to 2015 to 2018). Study-level background: To find TCR variants linked to disease, the study profiled T cell receptor beta repertoires in ankylosing spondylitis patients and healthy donors. In total, the full study cohort was made up of 108 healthy donors and approximately 27 ankylosing spondylitis patients. Peripheral blood samples were taken, and synovial fluid was additionally collected from ankylosing spondylitis patients. Results and caveats for the whole study, not just this receptor: The disease-linked clones showed a CD8+ phenotype and occurred at relatively low frequencies in peripheral blood. A TCR beta motif made up of several highly homologous amino acid variants appeared to be characteristic of blood from ankylosing spondylitis patients. The disease-linked clones were reported as significantly enriched in matched synovial fluid samples from ankylosing spondylitis patients. Some motif variants had previously been reported in the synovial fluid and blood of reactive arthritis patients, which suggests shared mechanisms of disease initiation.

Many counts were recorded for this clonotype. Its antigen is not yet known. No base qualities exist here, and no much larger clone lies one base off it. Sequencer: Illumina HiSeq 2500. TCR beta libraries were prepared by quantitative 5'-RACE with molecular barcodes. On the study's bioinformatics: To identify disease-linked TCR variants, a new computational method was used, one built on a probabilistic model of VDJ rearrangement. TCRdb reran the public reads through fastp at Q25 and MiXCR, keeping productive beta chains. For every CDR3 protein sequence, its rows merge into one entry that carries the most common genes and DNA. The V and J calls come from TCRdb's annotation, not from the publication. A total of approximately 150,000 distinct CDR3 sequences appear in this sample, just over 9.5% of them only once. The ten largest clonotypes hold roughly 16% of the sample. Per the germline V gene, LGHNA is the CDR1 and YNFKEQ is the CDR2. At the junction V is shortened by 8 bases and J by 4 bases, with 21 bases in between. The CDR3, from cysteine to phenylalanine, totals 16 residues. Just the 48-base CDR3 DNA is kept, in frame starting at base 1.

Sequenced: blood, either unsorted or a sorted T cell fraction (not recorded which). The clonotype originates from a female donor with ankylosing spondylitis or in good health (not recorded which). The chain links TRBV4-2 with TRBJ2-1; a tentative D call is TRBD2 (7 bases match). The CDR3 region: CASSQGGDFLYNEQFF. The nucleotides read TGTGCCAGCTCCCAAGGGGGGGACTTCTTGTACAATGAGCAGTTCTTC.